This T cell receptor beta chain was recovered during a study of cytomegalovirus exposure and HLA in healthy donors. For the study at large: The study placed approximately 78% of its roughly 430 genotyped donors in the Caucasian-associated ancestry cluster.

Findings and limits, study-wide: Rarity marked most TCR sequences, yet some public TCRs occurred in many donors. Immune exposure was documented only through CMV serostatus.

For this clone: Its target is unknown.

Primers: 60 Vbeta forward and 13 Jbeta reverse. Measured with immunoSEQ multiplex PCR; TCRdb has only the in-frame clones, and not every one. In the table there are approximately 110,000 clones, over 60% of which are singletons. The specimen sequenced was PBMCs. The sequence derives from a woman under 30 in good health and CMV-seropositive.

The CDR3 region has the DNA TGTGCCAGTAGTTTGGGGGGGCGAGGAGGCAGACAGCCCCAGCATTTT. This gives the protein CASSLGGRGGRQPQHF. This rearrangement joins TRBV19 to TRBJ1-5, with D possibly matching TRBD1 (6 bases). Germline CDR1 LNHDA, CDR2 SQIVND (reference sequence). This CDR3 is built from 16 residues. V gave up 5 bases and J gave up 7 bases, with 21 bases separating them.